This T cell receptor (beta chain) derives from a study of Graves' ophthalmopathy and Graves' hyperthyroidism. This clonotype was counted at least ten times. Establishment of the diagnosis relied upon clinical symptoms, serum thyroxine, TRAb, thyroid ultrasound and orbital computed tomography. Germline lookup yields CDR1 LGHNA and CDR2 YSLEER. The CDR3 spans 17 residues. V lost 0 bases and J 5 bases, leaving 16 bases between the germline ends. The study amplified TCR beta CDR3 regions using RNA transcripts. An opening RT-PCR round employed HTBI primers and preceded a second-round multiplex PCR. TCRdb redid the calling of the multiplex PCR reads with MiXCR, one entry per CDR3 protein. The table includes more than 150,000 distinct CDR3 sequences, over 35% detected once.

V usage is TRBV4-3 and J usage is TRBJ2-2; the D gene is possibly TRBD1 (6 bases). The sample was peripheral blood. The TCR sequence derives from a woman aged 40 to 55 with Graves' ophthalmopathy. CDR3 in amino acids: CASSQDASPGVTGELFF. The CDR3 DNA reads TGCGCCAGCAGCCAAGATGCTTCGCCAGGGGTAACCGGGGAGCTGTTTTTT.